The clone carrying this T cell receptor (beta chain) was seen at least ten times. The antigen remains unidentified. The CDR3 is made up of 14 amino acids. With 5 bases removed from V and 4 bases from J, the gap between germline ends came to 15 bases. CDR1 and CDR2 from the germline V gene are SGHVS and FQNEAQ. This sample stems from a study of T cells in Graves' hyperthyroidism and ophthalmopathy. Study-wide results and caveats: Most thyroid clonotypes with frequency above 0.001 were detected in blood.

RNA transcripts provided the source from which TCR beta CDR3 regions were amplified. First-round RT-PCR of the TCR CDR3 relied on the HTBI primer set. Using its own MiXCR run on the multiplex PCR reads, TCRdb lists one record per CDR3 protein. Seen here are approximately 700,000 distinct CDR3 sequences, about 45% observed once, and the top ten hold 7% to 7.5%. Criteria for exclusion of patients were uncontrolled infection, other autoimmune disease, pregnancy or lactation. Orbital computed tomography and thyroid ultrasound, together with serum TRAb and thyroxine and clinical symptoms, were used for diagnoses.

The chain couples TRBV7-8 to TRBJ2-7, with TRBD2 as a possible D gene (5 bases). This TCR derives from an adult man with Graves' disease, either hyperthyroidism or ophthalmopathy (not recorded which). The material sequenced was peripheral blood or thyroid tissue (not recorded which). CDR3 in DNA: TGTGCCAGCAGCCCCGGGTCCCAGCGGTACGAGCAGTACTTC. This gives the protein CASSPGSQRYEQYF. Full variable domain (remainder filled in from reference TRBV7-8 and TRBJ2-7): GAGVSQSPRYKVAKRGQDVALRCDPISGHVSLFWYQQALGQGPEFLTYFQNEAQLDKSGLPSDRFFAERPEGSVSTLKIQRTQQEDSAVYLCASSPGSQRYEQYFGPGTRLTVT.